Below, 15 T cell receptor beta chains from the same sample are listed, as sequenced in a study of CD4 T cells in relation to SARS-CoV-2 and coronaviruses. These receptors' targets are unknown. Profiling relied on immunoSEQ multiplex PCR, and the TCRdb table lists in-frame clones only, not all of them. The sample lists roughly 20,000 clones; roughly 73% were seen once. Unexposed donor CD4+ T cells date from 2011-2018, before the COVID-19 pandemic. CD4+ T cells were isolated from the cells after 10 days of culture. The sample consisted of CD4+ T cells from PBMCs, cultured in vitro. These TCRs come from a human donor in good health.

The genes are TRBV14 and TRBJ1-2; D unresolved. Trimming removed 1 base from V and 0 bases from J, with 9 bases in between. The CDR3 sequence is 15 residues long. Germline V CDR1 and CDR2: SGHDN, FVKESK. The DNA of the CDR3 is TGTGCCAGCAGCCAAGTCGCCGGGACTAACTATGGCTACACCTTC. It encodes CASSQVAGTNYGYTF.

This clone was counted a single time. The V and J genes are TRBV4-1 and TRBJ1-2; 8 nucleotides agree with TRBD1. J gave up 3 bases and V 4 bases, and 16 bases lay outside the gene matches. The CDR3 extends over 18 amino acids. Germline CDR1 is MGHRA and CDR2 is YSYEKL. The CDR3 here is CASSLHGDRKAGDYGYTF. The CDR3 DNA reads as TGCGCCAGCAGCCTCCATGGGGACAGGAAGGCAGGCGACTATGGCTACACCTTC.

This clone occurred a few times. The chain uses TRBV19 and TRBJ1-1, with 8 bases matching TRBD1. The V segment lost 2 bases and the J segment 4 bases; nucleotides outside the gene matches: 15. Germline CDR1 reads LNHDA; CDR2 reads SQIVND (reference sequence). This CDR3 contains 18 residues. CDR3 in DNA: TGTGCCAGTAGTATAAGAGGAAGGGTCCGGACAGGGACCACTGAAGCTTTCTTT. Residues: CASSIRGRVRTGTTEAFF.

The sample holds a few counts of this clone. The junction shows a germline mismatch at one end, possibly a read error. The chain employs TRBV6-5 and TRBJ1-5; D gene ambiguous. Germline CDR1 and CDR2: MNHEY and SVGAGI. The CDR3 sequence is 16 residues long. The CDR3 sequence is CASSHSGPRGNQPQHF. The CDR3 DNA reads TGTGCCAGCAGTCACTCTGGCCCCCGGGGCAATCAGCCCCAGCATTTT.

V gene TRBV5-6 combines with J gene TRBJ2-7; D is ambiguous. Looked up from germline, CDR1 is SGHDT and CDR2 is YYEEEE. Trimming pared 2 bases from V and 2 bases from J, leaving 8 bases between. The CDR3 covers 13 residues. Written as DNA, the CDR3 is TGTGCCAGCAGCTTAACTACAGCCTACGAGCAGTACTTC. Its protein product is CASSLTTAYEQYF.

In DNA form, the CDR3 reads TGTGCCAGCAGCGTAGGTGGGGGCAAGAGCTCCTACGAGCAGTACTTC. As protein: CASSVGGGKSSYEQYF. This chain links TRBV9 with TRBJ2-7; D is perhaps TRBD1 (6 bases). V lost 0 bases and J 0 bases, leaving 13 bases between the germline ends. CDR3 length: 16 amino acids. Germline V lookup: CDR1 SGDLS, CDR2 YYNGEE. The full variable domain, rest sourced from reference TRBV9 and TRBJ2-7, is DSGVTQTPKHLITATGQRVTLRCSPRSGDLSVYWYQQSLDQGLQFLIQYYNGEERAKGNILERFSAQQFPDLHSELNLSSLELGDSALYFCASSVGGGKSSYEQYFGPGTRLTVT.

As DNA, the CDR3 is TGTGCCAGCAGCCGCGGGGCTCGGGAAAAACTGTTTTTT. Protein sequence: CASSRGAREKLFF. The chain is built from TRBV14 and TRBJ1-4; maybe TRBD1 (5 bases). The CDR3 length is 13 residues. The germline V gene has CDR1 SGHDN and CDR2 FVKESK. With 4 bases removed from V and 8 bases from J, the gap between germline ends came to 11 bases.

The chain links TRBV7-9 to TRBJ1-6; D ambiguous. The CDR3 is 12 amino acids. Germline lookup yields CDR1 SEHNR and CDR2 FQNEAQ (reference sequence). Trimming took 5 bases from V and 9 from J, leaving 8 bases between them. CDR3 DNA: TGTGCCAGCAGCGAGGAGGCTTCACCCCTCCACTTT. Translated, it gives CASSEEASPLHF.

The J gene is TRBJ2-7, the V gene TRBV10-1, with 14 bases matching TRBD2. The CDR3 covers 18 residues. Germline values: CDR1 WNHNN, CDR2 SYGVQD (reference sequence). Germline trimming cut 3 bases from V and 2 bases from J; bases unmatched to any gene: 9. CDR3 coding DNA: TGCGCCAGCAGTGATAGACTAGCGGGAGGGCCCAGTCCCTACGAGCAGTACTTC. This encodes CASSDRLAGGPSPYEQYF.

This clone showed up just once. This chain connects TRBV28 to TRBJ1-5, with D hard to call. V was shortened by 3 bases and J by 0 bases, with 9 bases between the two germline ends. Looked up from germline, CDR1 is MDHEN and CDR2 is SYDVKM. This CDR3 spans 15 amino acids. CDR3 protein: CASSLIQNSNQPQHF. DNA for the CDR3: TGTGCCAGCAGTTTGATACAGAATAGCAATCAGCCCCAGCATTTT. Complete variable domain (other parts from reference TRBV28 and TRBJ1-5): DVKVTQSSRYLVKRTGEKVFLECVQDMDHENMFWYRQDPGLGLRLIYFSYDVKMKEKGDIPEGYSVSREKKERFSLILESASTNQTSMYLCASSLIQNSNQPQHFGDGTRLSIL.

The chain combines TRBV28 with TRBJ1-2; 7 bases line up with TRBD1. Trimming took 6 bases from V and 7 from J; bases not matched to a gene: 8. This CDR3 contains 13 residues. The V gene's germline CDR1 is MDHEN and CDR2 SYDVKM. CDR3 DNA sequence: TGTGCCAGCAGCCCCGGGACAGTGAGTGGCTACACCTTC. Protein product: CASSPGTVSGYTF.

The chain joins TRBV12-3 or TRBV12-4 to TRBJ2-5; no definite D call. V was pared by 3 bases and J by 1 base, with 6 bases between. The CDR3 is 13 amino acids. The CDR3 reads CASSFVSQETQYF. Here the CDR3 DNA reads TGTGCCAGCAGTTTTGTTAGCCAAGAGACCCAGTACTTC.

The chain has TRBV5-5 and TRBJ2-7; 12 bases are a match to TRBD1. Germline V CDR1 and CDR2: SGHKS, YYEKEE (reference sequence). The CDR3 is made up of 14 amino acids. Trimming took 4 bases from V and 6 from J; bases not matched to a gene: 5. The CDR3 sequence: CASSGDRGRGEQYF. As DNA, the CDR3 is TGTGCCAGCAGCGGGGACAGGGGGCGCGGCGAGCAGTACTTC.

The chain combines TRBV5-3 with TRBJ2-1, with 7 bases aligning to TRBD2. TRBV5-3 counts as an open reading frame of uncertain function. The length of the CDR3 is 18 residues. With V trimmed by 8 bases and J by 2 bases, 19 bases remained unmatched. The CDR3 region has the DNA TGTGCCAGGAGTCCTTCCGGGAGGATCCCCTCAGCCTACAATGAGCAGTTCTTC. It specifies CARSPSGRIPSAYNEQFF.

The chain is built from TRBV5-4 and TRBJ2-2, with 10 bases lining up with TRBD1. The CDR3 has 16 amino acids. V lost 4 bases to trimming and J lost 4 bases; unmatched junction nucleotides: 7. From germline, CDR1 is SGHNT and CDR2 YYREEE (reference sequence). The CDR3 DNA is TGTGCCAGCAGCACACCGACAGGGGGCATCACCGGGGAGCTGTTTTTT. Its protein is CASSTPTGGITGELFF.